Below are 18 T cell receptor beta chains sequenced from a single sample in a study of blood T cell repertoires in COVID-19. Method: immunoSEQ multiplex PCR; TCRdb's copy keeps in-frame clones and lacks some. The sample lists 260,000 or so clones, approximately 80% occurring once. Source material: peripheral blood. Receptor source: a woman older than 75 with COVID-19, enrolled during active disease.

The J gene is TRBJ1-2, the V gene TRBV6-1; D is ambiguous. V was cut by 2 bases and J by 8 bases, with 9 bases left in between. Per the germline V gene, CDR1 is MNHNS and CDR2 is SASEGT. The CDR3 is made up of 12 amino acids. This CDR3 reads CASSEYVGGYTF. The CDR3, as DNA: TGTGCCAGCAGTGAATACGTCGGGGGCTACACCTTC.

V is TRBV9 and J is TRBJ1-1; TRBD1 is a possible D gene (5 bases). V was clipped by 0 bases and J by 11 bases, with 20 bases between them. CDR3 length: 15 amino acids. CDR1 SGDLS and CDR2 YYNGEE come from the germline V gene. CDR3 sequence reads: CASSVGGVAPVGAFF. In nucleotides, the CDR3 is TGTGCCAGCAGCGTAGGGGGGGTCGCCCCCGTCGGGGCTTTCTTT.

V is TRBV21-1 and J is TRBJ2-5; TRBD1 was called by the table and not checked on the DNA. TRBV21-1 is shown as a pseudogene. This CDR3 is built from 15 residues. The CDR3 DNA reads as TGTGCCAGCAGCAATCGGACAGGGGACATAGAGACCCAGTACTTC. Translation gives CASSNRTGDIETQYF.

The chain is built from TRBV7-8 and TRBJ1-5; D possibly corresponds to TRBD1 (5 bases). Germline V gene data show CDR1 as SGHVS and CDR2 as FQNEAQ. The CDR3 is 14 residues long. V lost 3 bases to trimming and J lost 5 bases, with 11 bases between them. Here the CDR3 reads CASSFDRSHQPQHF. The CDR3 DNA reads as TGTGCCAGCAGCTTCGACAGATCCCATCAGCCCCAGCATTTT.

To note about this clone: One junction end does not reproduce the germline sequence, and a read error may be involved. The rearrangement joins TRBV29-1 to TRBJ1-2, with 7 positions matching TRBD1. CDR1 is SQVTM and CDR2 is ANQGSEA in the germline V gene. The CDR3 loop spans 13 amino acids. CDR3 DNA: TGCAGCGCCGCTTTACAGGGGAAATATGGCTACGCCTTC. Protein sequence: CSAALQGKYGYAF.

This sequence joins TRBV10-3 and TRBJ2-2; 7 bases align to TRBD2. The CDR3 runs to 12 residues. The V and J ends lost 7 bases and 6 bases, in that order; junction bases with no gene match: 2. Per the germline V gene, CDR1 is ENHRY and CDR2 is SYGVKD. In nucleotides, the CDR3 is TGTGCCATCACGGGGGGATCCGGGGAGCTGTTTTTT. Translated, it gives CAITGGSGELFF.

This chain uses TRBV2 with TRBJ2-1; D possibly corresponds to TRBD2 (6 bases). V was shortened by 10 bases and J by 6 bases, with 19 bases between the two germline ends. In germline, CDR1 is SNHLY, CDR2 FYNNEI. This CDR3 has 14 residues. The CDR3 sequence is CATLGGIASNEQFF. CDR3 in DNA: TGTGCCACTCTGGGAGGAATAGCTAGCAATGAGCAGTTCTTC.

V is TRBV5-5 and J is TRBJ2-3, with 7 bases that match TRBD1. The length of the CDR3 is 17 residues. The germline gives CDR1 SGHKS, CDR2 YYEKEE (reference sequence). The V and J ends lost 3 bases and 5 bases, in that order; junction bases with no gene match: 15. This CDR3 reads CASSSDRVFSLGDTQYF. CDR3 nucleotide sequence: TGTGCCAGCAGCTCTGACAGGGTCTTCTCGTTGGGAGATACGCAGTATTTT.

To note about this clone: Compared with germline, one end of the junction differs, possibly owing to a read error. The V and J genes are TRBV7-7 and TRBJ2-2, with TRBD1 matching 7 bases. The germline gives CDR1 SSHAT, CDR2 FNYEAQ (reference sequence). The CDR3 runs to 14 residues. CDR3 sequence reads: CASSLGGNTGELFF. The CDR3 nucleotides are TGTGCTAGCAGCTTAGGGGGCAACACCGGGGAGCTGTTTTTT.

The V call is TRBV5-1, the J call TRBJ2-1; D is undetermined. Looked up from germline, CDR1 is SGHRS and CDR2 is YFSETQ. The CDR3 consists of 13 residues. Deletions cut 1 base from V and 6 bases from J, with 8 bases between. The CDR3 nucleotides are TGCGCCAGCAGCTTGCCAGGTTCCAATGAGCAGTTCTTC. Its translation is CASSLPGSNEQFF.

This clone has only one observation. In the same sample, other DNA sequences code for this CDR3. The V call is TRBV18, the J call TRBJ2-2; 7 bases are shared with TRBD1. This CDR3 has 16 residues. V was clipped by 3 bases and J by 0 bases; unmatched bases: 4. Germline V lookup: CDR1 KGHSH, CDR2 LQKENI. CDR3 sequence: CASSPRQGSNTGELFF. DNA for the CDR3: TGTGCCAGCTCACCGAGACAGGGTTCGAACACCGGGGAGCTGTTTTTT.

The V gene is TRBV19, the J gene TRBJ2-1; 8 bases are a match to TRBD2. The CDR3 contains 17 residues. J lost 5 bases, V lost 3 bases, and 12 bases had no gene match. CDR1 is LNHDA and CDR2 is SQIVND in the germline V gene (reference sequence). The CDR3 DNA follows: TGTGCCAGTAGTATCAAACCCGGCGGGAGGTTTGACAATGAGCAGTTCTTC. Amino acids: CASSIKPGGRFDNEQFF.

The V gene is TRBV6-2 or TRBV6-3, the J gene TRBJ2-5, with 10 bases lining up with TRBD2. The CDR3 covers 19 residues. Germline CDR1 MNHEY, CDR2 SVGEGT. V lost 0 bases and J lost 1; bases outside the gene matches: 11. DNA of the CDR3: TGTGCCAGCAGTTACTCTCCAACTAAAGCGGGAGGGGTCCAAGAGACCCAGTACTTC. This sequence encodes CASSYSPTKAGGVQETQYF.

V gene TRBV24-1 combines with J gene TRBJ1-2; the D gene is possibly TRBD1 (6 bases). The V gene lost 4 bases and the J gene lost 4 bases, with 15 bases spanning the gap. From germline, CDR1 is KGHDR and CDR2 SFDVKD. The CDR3 consists of 15 residues. CDR3 DNA: TGTGCCACCAGTGACCCCCTACAGGGCCGCTATGGCTACACCTTC. Translating it yields CATSDPLQGRYGYTF.

V and J are TRBV11-3 and TRBJ1-1; maybe TRBD1 (6 bases). Germline CDR1 and CDR2: SGHNT and YENEEA. The CDR3 sequence is 15 residues long. With 5 bases removed from V and 2 bases from J, the gap between germline ends came to 15 bases. Written as DNA, the CDR3 is TGTGCCAGCAGCCTCGGGACATCAATTAACACTGAAGCTTTCTTT. Amino acids: CASSLGTSINTEAFF.

This clone has only a few counts. The chain employs TRBV9 and TRBJ1-6; no definite D call. V lost 2 bases and J lost 7, with 13 bases in between. Germline assignment: CDR1 SGDLS and CDR2 YYNGEE. There are 15 residues in the CDR3. The CDR3 nucleotides are TGTGCCAGCAGCGTTCTGCCCGACAAGAATTCACCCCTCCACTTT. It encodes CASSVLPDKNSPLHF.

The CDR3 protein is CAWDSNYGYTF. CDR3 in DNA: TGTGCCTGGGACAGTAACTATGGCTACACCTTC. The genes are TRBV30 and TRBJ1-2, with D perhaps matching TRBD1 (5 bases). The ends were cut back, 5 bases at V and 1 base at J, with 5 bases in the middle. CDR1 is GTSNPN and CDR2 is SVGIG in the germline V gene (reference sequence). The CDR3 is made up of 11 amino acids.

This chain links TRBV4-1 with TRBJ2-7, with 9 positions matching TRBD1. The germline V gene has CDR1 MGHRA and CDR2 YSYEKL. CDR3 length: 14 residues. V was pared by 4 bases and J by 6 bases, with 7 bases of the junction left unmatched. The CDR3 DNA reads TGCGCCAGCAGCCGACCGGGACAGGGTATCGAGCAGTACTTC. This gives the protein CASSRPGQGIEQYF.